This T cell receptor (beta chain) was sequenced during a study of T cells in localized non-small cell lung cancer (dated by TCRdb to about 2020). Background on the whole study: The study analyzed T cell repertoires of 200 to 250 early-stage NSCLC patients, comparing tumors and uninvolved tumor-adjacent lungs. Of the NSCLC patients, 129 were male and roughly 100 were female, and the mean age was approximately 66 years. The cohort comprised roughly 230 treatment-naïve NSCLC patients with resected, localized lung tumors.

TCR beta CDR3 regions were sequenced from DNA using the immunoSEQ Assay. The paper's data handling went like this. To compute T cell density, TCR beta template counts were normalized to usable DNA, which was estimated by amplifying housekeeping genes. Richness was estimated with the preseqR package, extrapolating to 400,000 templates for PBMC samples and 120,000 templates for tissue samples. Clonality was defined as one minus Pielou's evenness. To identify tissue-enriched TCRs, differential abundance testing was run on productive amino-acid clonotypes with a minimum total count of 5 and an alpha of 0.1. Repertoire overlap between compartments was quantified with the Jaccard Index and Morisita Overlap Index. TCR beta CDR3s were clustered by GLIPH together with public tetramer-defined viral CDR3s, and at least three viral sequences plus V-gene enrichment were required for viral motifs. The clones in this table, taken by TCRdb from immuneACCESS, are in-frame only. Not every clone is retained; where verified, under half of the shortfall comes from an unresolved V gene, and the cause of the rest is unknown. V, J and clone size derive from that table, while D and trimming were established from the DNA sequence. Here the sample has 90,000 to 95,000 clones; 87% occur a single time. Roughly 15% of the sample belongs to the ten largest clones.

A note on this clone: The target of this receptor is not known. Base qualities are not recorded, but no much larger clone differs from it by a single base.

At diagnosis, tumor, uninvolved tumor-adjacent lung and peripheral blood were collected and then preserved as a mix of FFPE and fresh-frozen material. For TCR repertoire profiling, the blood samples were analyzed as peripheral blood mononuclear cells. The study at large found these results: Uninvolved tumor-adjacent lung showed the highest T cell clonality, higher than tumor, which suggests more focused antigenic responses in the uninvolved tumor-adjacent lung. Longer overall survival was associated with higher T cell density in blood, whereas shorter survival was associated with higher clonality in adjacent lung. Because of the exploratory design, TCR variables were selected using unadjusted p-values without false-discovery rate correction. A median of approximately 55 of the top 100 tumor clones were detected in paired uninvolved adjacent lung, and 28 of these tumor clones were also found among the top 100 clones of the paired uninvolved adjacent lung. Because multi-region tumor sequencing was not done, intratumor heterogeneity could not be ruled out.

The sequences come from peripheral blood, collected before any cancer treatment. The source of this sequence is a man aged 35-69 years with stage I squamous cell lung carcinoma.

The CDR3 region reads CASTTSTGDSYGYTF. The nucleotide sequence is given as TGTGCCAGCACCACCTCAACAGGGGATTCCTATGGCTACACCTTC. The chain uses TRBV18 and TRBJ1-2, with 7 central nucleotides matching TRBD1. Compared with germline, V lacks 8 bases and J lacks 4 bases; bases without a gene match: 13. Measured from the cysteine to the phenylalanine, the CDR3 is 15 residues long. The CDR3 DNA has 45 bases and is translated from base 1. From a lookup of the germline V gene, CDR1 and CDR2 are KGHSH and LQKENI.